This T cell receptor beta chain is from a study of cytomegalovirus exposure and HLA in healthy donors. On this clone itself: Its antigen remains unidentified.

13 Jbeta primers and 60 Vbeta primers were used for the PCR. This table comes from immunoSEQ multiplex PCR, and its TCRdb copy is limited to in-frame clones, with some not included. This sample's clone table lists 40,000 to 55,000 clones. Study-wide results and limits: According to an earlier analysis, most TCR beta V segments yielded productive rearrangements about 90% or about 30% of the time.

The source material was PBMCs. The clonotype was recovered from a male donor in good health and CMV-seropositive.

The DNA of the CDR3 is TGTGCCTGGAGGGCCCGTTTGAGGGATTATGGCTACACCTTC. It codes for CAWRARLRDYGYTF. This rearrangement joins TRBV30 to TRBJ1-2, with D uncertain. The CDR3 has 14 residues. Deletions cut 3 bases from V and 5 bases from J, with 16 bases between. Germline V CDR1 and CDR2: GTSNPN, SVGIG (reference sequence).